What follows are 32 T cell receptor beta chains derived from one specimen sequenced in a study of T cell responses to AZD1222 COVID-19 vaccine. TCRdb's table, derived via immunoSEQ multiplex PCR, lists solely in-frame clones and lacks some. Here the sample spans some 120,000 clones, 88% being singletons. The sequences come from peripheral blood, collected on day 0 of AZD1222 vaccination. These receptors came from an adult in good health.

The chain couples TRBV6-5 to TRBJ1-5, with TRBD1 matching over 9 bases. Germline V gene lookup returns CDR1 MNHEY and CDR2 SVGAGI. V gave up 1 base and J gave up 6 bases; unmatched junction bases: 4. The CDR3 sequence is 15 residues long. The CDR3 reads CASSYLGQGGQPQHF. The DNA for the CDR3 is TGTGCCAGCAGTTACTTGGGACAGGGAGGTCAGCCCCAGCATTTT.

The gene calls are TRBV12-3 or TRBV12-4 and TRBJ2-1; no definite D call. This CDR3 is 13 amino acids long. Trimming removed 6 bases from V and 6 bases from J, with 12 bases in between. CDR3: CASRSTVLNEQFF. The CDR3 nucleotides read TGTGCCAGCAGGTCGACGGTTCTCAATGAGCAGTTCTTC.

This clone was seen a few times. The V call is TRBV10-3, the J call TRBJ1-2; unclear D gene. The CDR3 runs to 15 residues. Germline values: CDR1 ENHRY, CDR2 SYGVKD. Between the trimmed V and J ends, which lost 0 bases and 5 bases, there was a span of 13 bases. In DNA form, the CDR3 reads TGTGCCATCAGTGAGTCTGGAGGTGCAGCTTATGGCTACACCTTC. As protein: CAISESGGAAYGYTF.

The chain links TRBV10-3 to TRBJ1-1, with 8 bases aligning to TRBD1. The germline V gene has CDR1 ENHRY and CDR2 SYGVKD. J lost 0 bases, V lost 6 bases, and 3 bases had no gene match. The CDR3 extends over 14 amino acids. CDR3 loop: CAIRDRALNTEAFF. The CDR3 coding sequence is TGTGCCATCAGGGACAGGGCGCTGAACACTGAAGCTTTCTTT.

The chain recombines TRBV27 with TRBJ2-2, with TRBD1 as a possible D gene (5 bases). The CDR3 sequence is 14 residues long. The V and J ends lost 5 bases and 3 bases respectively, with 10 bases between them. Germline V gene lookup returns CDR1 MNHEY and CDR2 SMNVEV (reference sequence). CDR3 nucleotide sequence: TGTGCCAGCAGTCAGGGTTGGGACACCGGGGAGCTGTTTTTT. Residues: CASSQGWDTGELFF.

The rearrangement links TRBV10-3 to TRBJ2-7; 10 nucleotides line up with TRBD2. J gave up 5 bases and V 6 bases, and 7 bases lay outside the gene matches. Per the germline V gene, CDR1 is ENHRY and CDR2 is SYGVKD. CDR3 size: 14 residues. The CDR3 bases are TGTGCCATCAGCGCTAGCGGGAGTAACCACGAGCAGTACTTC. It encodes CAISASGSNHEQYF.

V usage is TRBV18 and J usage is TRBJ2-2; D unclear. V lost 3 bases and J lost 8, with 7 bases in between. From germline, CDR1 is KGHSH and CDR2 LQKENI. This CDR3 has 12 residues. CDR3 in amino acids: CASSPVWGELFF. The CDR3, as DNA: TGTGCCAGCTCACCCGTCTGGGGGGAGCTGTTTTTT.

The CDR3 DNA reads as TGTGCCAGCAGCTTCGGGTTAGGAGTCTACGAGCAGTACTTC. Translating gives CASSFGLGVYEQYF. The chain employs TRBV11-2 and TRBJ2-7; no firm D call. The length of the CDR3 is 14 residues. Germline V gene data show CDR1 as SGHAT and CDR2 as FQNNGV. Trimming took 3 bases from V and 3 from J, leaving 12 bases between them.

This clone showed up just a few times. This chain links TRBV6-2 or TRBV6-3 with TRBJ1-5, with TRBD1 matching 7 bases. The CDR3 totals 18 residues. The V gene's germline CDR1 is MNHEY and CDR2 SVGEGT. The V and J ends lost 4 bases and 4 bases, in that order; junction bases with no gene match: 16. This chain's CDR3 is CASSSRQGHRGGNQPQHF. The CDR3 DNA is TGTGCCAGCAGTTCGAGACAGGGCCACCGGGGGGGTAATCAGCCCCAGCATTTT.

The rearrangement links TRBV7-9 to TRBJ1-4; 9 bases agree with TRBD1. With 1 base clipped from V and 7 bases from J, the junction kept 4 bases outside the gene matches. Germline V CDR1 and CDR2: SEHNR, FQNEAQ (reference sequence). The CDR3 has 15 residues. The CDR3 bases are TGTGCCAGCAGCTTAGTCTCGGGACAGGGTGAAAAACTGTTTTTT. Its protein is CASSLVSGQGEKLFF.

The CDR3 sequence is CASSPPRGNSYEQYF. CDR3 DNA sequence: TGCGCCAGCAGCCCTCCGAGGGGCAACTCCTACGAGCAGTACTTC. The gene calls are TRBV5-1 and TRBJ2-7; D tentatively fits TRBD1 or TRBD2 (5 bases each). Trimming took 4 bases from V and 0 from J, leaving 14 bases between them. The CDR3 is 15 residues long. CDR1 and CDR2 from the germline V gene are SGHRS and YFSETQ.

V and J are TRBV15 and TRBJ1-1, with D perhaps matching TRBD1 (5 bases). Germline V gene sequence: CDR1 LNHNV, CDR2 YYDKDF (reference sequence). This CDR3 is built from 13 residues. V lost 8 bases and J lost 7, with 17 bases in between. The CDR3 is CATAGALRGEAFF. The CDR3 nucleotides are TGTGCCACCGCCGGGGCCCTCCGGGGTGAAGCTTTCTTT.

The J gene is TRBJ2-5, the V gene TRBV7-9; 9 bases map to TRBD1. CDR3 size: 14 residues. Losses at the gene ends were 4 bases for V and 5 bases for J; bases not matched to a gene: 5. Per the germline V gene, CDR1 is SEHNR and CDR2 is FQNEAQ (reference sequence). The CDR3 loop reads CASSSGQGVETQYF. For the CDR3, the DNA is TGTGCCAGCAGCTCGGGACAGGGAGTGGAGACCCAGTACTTC.

The chain uses TRBV7-8 and TRBJ2-1; D gene unclear. This CDR3 contains 13 residues. Per the germline V gene, CDR1 is SGHVS and CDR2 is FQNEAQ. V was cut by 1 base and J by 8 bases, with 9 bases left in between. CDR3 region: CASSLVYRDEQFF. DNA of the CDR3: TGTGCCAGCAGCTTAGTTTACCGGGATGAGCAGTTCTTC.

The J gene is TRBJ1-1, the V gene TRBV27, with 9 bases aligning to TRBD1. Germline loops: CDR1 MNHEY, CDR2 SMNVEV (reference sequence). V dropped 5 bases and J dropped 4; count of bases not matched to a gene: 11. The CDR3 is made up of 16 amino acids. The CDR3: CASSPGTGFEITEAFF. CDR3 bases: TGTGCCAGCAGTCCCGGGACAGGGTTTGAGATCACTGAAGCTTTCTTT.

The V and J genes are TRBV10-2 and TRBJ2-7; D may be TRBD1 (6 bases). V was cut by 6 bases and J by 0 bases, with 15 bases left in between. The CDR3 totals 15 residues. Germline CDR1 and CDR2: WSHSY and SAAADI. This CDR3 reads CASRRTGTFSYEQYF. As DNA, the CDR3 is TGCGCCAGCAGGAGAACCGGGACATTCTCCTACGAGCAGTACTTC.

V and J are TRBV5-8 and TRBJ2-3; 7 positions match TRBD1. This CDR3 spans 14 amino acids. CDR1 SGHTS and CDR2 YDEGEE come from the germline V gene. V shed 4 bases and J 5 bases; nucleotides not matched to a gene: 7. The CDR3 loop reads CASSTRQGKDTQYF. The CDR3 DNA follows: TGTGCCAGCAGCACTCGACAGGGTAAAGATACGCAGTATTTT.

V is TRBV5-1 and J is TRBJ2-2, with TRBD2 matching over 11 bases. The CDR3 consists of 19 residues. Germline loops: CDR1 SGHRS, CDR2 YFSETQ. Germline trimming cut 1 base from V and 3 bases from J; bases unmatched to any gene: 11. CDR3 sequence reads: CASSLIGIAGGPDTGELFF. The CDR3 DNA sequence: TGCGCCAGCAGCTTGATTGGGATAGCGGGGGGGCCGGACACCGGGGAGCTGTTTTTT.

This clone appeared a single time. The genes are TRBV24-1 and TRBJ2-3; D is ambiguous. The CDR3 is 13 residues long. With 3 bases removed from V and 0 bases from J, the gap between germline ends came to 3 bases. Germline-derived CDR1 and CDR2 are KGHDR and SFDVKD. CDR3 sequence: CATSDASTDTQYF. The CDR3 nucleotides read TGTGCCACCAGTGATGCTAGCACAGATACGCAGTATTTT.

V usage is TRBV5-1 and J usage is TRBJ1-1; possibly TRBD1 for D (5 bases). This CDR3 has 14 amino acids. Germline loops: CDR1 SGHRS, CDR2 YFSETQ. Trimming took 4 bases from V and 4 from J, leaving 14 bases between them. CDR3 sequence: CASSGGLGGTEAFF. CDR3 bases: TGCGCCAGCAGCGGGGGACTCGGGGGCACTGAAGCTTTCTTT.

This chain connects TRBV2 to TRBJ2-2; 8 bases agree with TRBD1. From germline, CDR1 is SNHLY and CDR2 FYNNEI. Trimming took 11 bases from V and 4 from J; bases not matched to a gene: 6. The CDR3 has 13 amino acids. Written as DNA, the CDR3 is TGTGCCGGGGGACAGGATTTCACCGGGGAGCTGTTTTTT. Translating gives CAGGQDFTGELFF.

The V gene is TRBV28, the J gene TRBJ1-1; D is unclear. The CDR3 runs 12 residues. Per germline, CDR1 MDHEN and CDR2 SYDVKM. V lost 5 bases to trimming and J lost 4 bases, with 8 bases between them. CDR3 nucleotides: TGTGCCAGCAGTCAGGTAACCACTGAAGCTTTCTTT. This codes for CASSQVTTEAFF.

The chain couples TRBV13 to TRBJ1-5, with TRBD1 matching over 10 bases. The CDR3 has 14 residues. Germline assignment: CDR1 PRHDT and CDR2 FYEKMQ (reference sequence). V lost 5 bases, J lost 6 bases, and 4 bases stayed unmatched. The CDR3 DNA sequence: TGTGCCAGCAGCGCCGGACAGGGGGTTCAGCCCCAGCATTTT. It encodes CASSAGQGVQPQHF.

The chain couples TRBV3-1 (or the pseudogene TRBV3-2) to TRBJ2-5; 10 nucleotides line up with TRBD2. The CDR3 length is 17 residues. The V and J ends lost 2 bases and 2 bases, in that order; junction bases with no gene match: 8. Per germline, CDR1 LGHDT and CDR2 YNNKEL (reference sequence). The CDR3 sequence is CASSQRAAGGPQETQYF. The CDR3 bases are TGTGCCAGCAGCCAACGAGCAGCGGGAGGGCCGCAAGAGACCCAGTACTTC.

The chain joins TRBV19 to TRBJ1-5; 7 bases are a match to TRBD1. This CDR3 contains 15 residues. V shed 10 bases and J 6 bases; nucleotides not matched to a gene: 15. Germline-derived CDR1 and CDR2 are LNHDA and SQIVND (reference sequence). DNA of the CDR3: TGTGCCACGACCCAGGGGTTAACAGGGGCTCAGCCCCAGCATTTT. It yields the protein CATTQGLTGAQPQHF.

The chain has TRBV2 and TRBJ2-7; D is uncertain. The CDR3 runs to 13 residues. V lost 7 bases and J lost 0, with 10 bases in between. CDR1 is SNHLY and CDR2 is FYNNEI in the germline V gene. The CDR3 sequence is CASTSGYSYEQYF. The CDR3 DNA follows: TGTGCCAGCACCTCCGGGTACTCCTACGAGCAGTACTTC.

The V call is TRBV5-4, the J call TRBJ2-7; 12 bases are shared with TRBD2. The V segment lost 4 bases and the J segment 6 bases; nucleotides outside the gene matches: 17. In germline, CDR1 is SGHNT, CDR2 YYREEE (reference sequence). CDR3 size: 18 residues. The CDR3 protein is CASSRPGLAGAGGLEQYF. The CDR3 nucleotides are TGTGCCAGCAGCCGCCCGGGACTAGCGGGTGCGGGAGGGCTCGAGCAGTACTTC.

The V gene is TRBV9, the J gene TRBJ2-2; 8 nucleotides match TRBD2. Trimming at V came to 4 bases and at J to 0 bases, leaving 5 bases not matched to a gene. The CDR3 runs to 16 residues. Germline V CDR1 and CDR2: SGDLS, YYNGEE. The CDR3 DNA reads as TGTGCCAGCAGCTTCGCGGGGGGTCCGAACACCGGGGAGCTGTTTTTT. It yields the protein CASSFAGGPNTGELFF. The full variable domain, rest sourced from reference TRBV9 and TRBJ2-2, is DSGVTQTPKHLITATGQRVTLRCSPRSGDLSVYWYQQSLDQGLQFLIQYYNGEERAKGNILERFSAQQFPDLHSELNLSSLELGDSALYFCASSFAGGPNTGELFFGEGSRLTVL.

V and J are TRBV6-5 and TRBJ2-7; 10 bases are a match to TRBD2. Losses at the gene ends were 5 bases for V and 3 bases for J; bases not matched to a gene: 1. The V gene's germline CDR1 is MNHEY and CDR2 SVGAGI. The length of the CDR3 is 13 residues. CDR3 DNA: TGTGCCAGCAGTCGGACTAGCGGCTACGAGCAGTACTTC. Its protein is CASSRTSGYEQYF.

The chain has TRBV11-2 and TRBJ1-6; possibly TRBD1 for D (6 bases). The V gene lost 0 bases and the J gene lost 10 bases, with 13 bases spanning the gap. The CDR3 is made up of 15 amino acids. Germline lookup yields CDR1 SGHAT and CDR2 FQNNGV. CDR3: CASSLDMGAGSPLHF. The CDR3 DNA follows: TGTGCCAGCAGCTTAGATATGGGGGCTGGATCACCCCTCCACTTT. Variable domain in full (rest from reference TRBV11-2 and TRBJ1-6): EAGVAQSPRYKIIEKRQSVAFWCNPISGHATLYWYQQILGQGPKLLIQFQNNGVVDDSQLPKDRFSAERLKGVDSTLKIQPAKLEDSAVYLCASSLDMGAGSPLHFGNGTRLTVT.

Comment on this clone: An end of the junction does not agree with germline; a read error may underlie this. The J gene is TRBJ1-3, the V gene TRBV4-1; D is undetermined. CDR3 length: 15 residues. Looked up from germline, CDR1 is MGHRA and CDR2 is YSYEKL. The CDR3 region is CASTQVGFSGNTIYF. In DNA, the CDR3 is TGCGCCAGCACCCAAGTGGGATTTTCTGGAAACACCATATATTTT.

The chain is built from TRBV5-6 and TRBJ2-7, with D hard to call. This CDR3 spans 12 amino acids. The germline V gene encodes CDR1 SGHDT and CDR2 YYEEEE. V gave up 3 bases and J gave up 4 bases, with 8 bases separating them. Here the CDR3 DNA reads TGTGCCAGCAGCTGGGGAAGGTACGAGCAGTACTTC. It is translated as CASSWGRYEQYF.